A selection of T cell receptor beta chains follows, all from one sample in a study of cytomegalovirus exposure and HLA in healthy donors. Clones were read by immunoSEQ multiplex PCR, and TCRdb kept only the in-frame ones, dropping some. The sample includes 60,000 to 95,000 clones, less than 80% of them seen just once. Sequenced: PBMCs. The origin of the receptors is a woman aged 40-49 years in good health and CMV-seropositive. The CDR3 runs from the conserved cysteine through the conserved F or W. The D gene is left open where the match is weak. Not all rows give a size; the values are once, few, many and, for expanded clones, a class.

CDR3 length	V gene	D gene	clone size	J gene	CDR3 protein	CDR3 DNA
17	TRBV15	-	-	TRBJ2-7	CATSLRGWGVISYEQYF	TGTGCCACCAGCCTCCGAGGGTGGGGGGTCATCTCCTACGAGCAGTACTTC
14	TRBV7-6	TRBD1	-	TRBJ2-1	CASSSQGALNEQFF	TGTGCCAGCAGCTCGCAGGGGGCTCTGAATGAGCAGTTCTTC
14	TRBV6-5	-	medium-sized	TRBJ1-1	CASSIYREWTEAFF	TGTGCCAGCAGTATCTACAGGGAGTGGACTGAAGCTTTCTTT
17	TRBV5-1	-	-	TRBJ1-1	CASSLVLGGQVNTEAFF	TGCGCCAGCAGCTTGGTTCTCGGGGGGCAGGTGAACACTGAAGCTTTCTTT
14	TRBV6-5	-	once	TRBJ2-7	CASSYSRRDYEQYF	TGTGCCAGCAGTTACTCTCGGCGGGACTACGAGCAGTACTTC
16	TRBV27	TRBD1	-	TRBJ1-6	CASSFIGQGGYSPLHF	TGTGCCAGCAGTTTTATTGGACAGGGGGGTTATTCACCCCTCCACTTT
15	TRBV28	-	-	TRBJ1-1	CASSLWGGLSTEAFF	TGTGCCAGCAGTTTGTGGGGGGGTCTGAGCACTGAAGCTTTCTTT
16	TRBV5-1	TRBD1	-	TRBJ1-6	CASSSTSGTGNSPLHF	TGCGCCAGCAGCTCTACATCCGGGACAGGGAATTCACCCCTCCACTTT
13	TRBV28	-	once	TRBJ1-5	CAIQNTGREPQHF	TGTGCCATCCAAAACACAGGGAGGGAGCCCCAGCATTTT
14	TRBV19	TRBD1	-	TRBJ1-5	CASSPRTGRQPQHF	TGTGCCAGTAGTCCTCGGACAGGTAGGCAGCCCCAGCATTTT
13	TRBV28	-	-	TRBJ1-2	CASSLGWRGGYTF	TGTGCCAGCAGTTTAGGGTGGAGGGGTGGCTACACCTTC
13	TRBV6-6	-	few	TRBJ2-7	CASSYAGSYEQYF	TGTGCCAGCAGTTACGCAGGTTCCTACGAGCAGTACTTC
12	TRBV5-6	-	-	TRBJ2-5	CASSFSSETQYF	TGTGCCAGCAGCTTTTCCTCGGAGACCCAGTACTTC
15	TRBV5-1	TRBD1	-	TRBJ1-2	CASSSPGQGAYGYTF	TGCGCCAGCAGCTCCCCGGGACAGGGGGCCTATGGCTACACCTTC
14	TRBV29-1	-	-	TRBJ2-1	CSVEYTGQYNEQFF	TGCAGCGTTGAATATACTGGACAGTACAATGAGCAGTTCTTC
14	TRBV29-1	TRBD2	-	TRBJ2-2	CSVPTSGDVGELFF	TGCAGCGTCCCGACTAGCGGGGATGTCGGGGAGCTGTTTTTT
14	TRBV28	TRBD1	-	TRBJ1-5	CASSQVGGRQPQHF	TGTGCCAGCAGTCAAGTAGGGGGCCGGCAGCCCCAGCATTTT
17	TRBV7-2	-	-	TRBJ1-4	CASSLGARGRGDEKLFF	TGTGCCAGCAGCTTAGGGGCGCGGGGGCGAGGGGATGAAAAACTGTTTTTT
13	TRBV2	TRBD1	-	TRBJ2-7	CASRPGTGNPKYF	TGTGCCAGCAGGCCCGGGACAGGTAATCCCAAGTACTTC
14	TRBV2	TRBD1	-	TRBJ2-7	CASSDDRGLYEQYF	TGTGCCAGCAGTGATGATAGGGGGCTCTACGAGCAGTACTTC
15	TRBV5-1	TRBD1	-	TRBJ1-1	CASSLDRTGRTEAFF	TGCGCCAGCAGCTTGGACCGGACAGGGCGGACTGAAGCTTTCTTT
15	TRBV6-1	TRBD1	few	TRBJ2-7	CASSEAGTGVNEQYF	TGTGCCAGCAGTGAAGCGGGGACAGGGGTCAACGAGCAGTACTTC
12	TRBV29-1	-	-	TRBJ2-7	CSVDQDGDEQYF	TGCAGCGTTGATCAGGACGGGGACGAGCAGTACTTC
15	TRBV5-1	-	-	TRBJ1-6	CASSLDGADNSPLHF	TGCGCCAGCAGCTTGGATGGGGCGGATAATTCACCCCTCCACTTT
16	TRBV6-1	TRBD2	-	TRBJ2-7	CASSEAASGTSYEQYF	TGTGCCAGCAGTGAAGCCGCTAGCGGGACCTCCTACGAGCAGTACTTC
16	TRBV9	-	-	TRBJ2-7	CASSDRLDGGTHEQYF	TGTGCCAGCAGCGATCGTTTAGATGGAGGGACCCACGAGCAGTACTTC
14	TRBV18	TRBD1	-	TRBJ1-2	CASSPDRDGYGYTF	TGTGCCAGCTCACCGGACAGGGATGGTTATGGCTACACCTTC
13	TRBV19	-	-	TRBJ1-1	CASCLQTNTEAFF	TGTGCCAGTTGTTTACAGACGAACACTGAAGCTTTCTTT
19	TRBV27	TRBD1	-	TRBJ1-4	CASSSGQGALPLLNEKLFF	TGTGCCAGCAGTTCGGGACAGGGGGCCCTACCTCTCCTTAATGAAAAACTGTTTTTT
16	TRBV5-8	-	-	TRBJ2-6	CASSLEAPSGANVLTF	TGTGCCAGCAGCTTGGAAGCACCCTCTGGGGCCAACGTCCTGACTTTC
17	TRBV5-3	TRBD1	-	TRBJ1-2	CARSLKGDRGSGYGYTF	TGTGCCAGAAGCCTGAAGGGGGACAGGGGGTCGGGCTATGGCTACACCTTC
13	TRBV7-9	-	few	TRBJ2-1	CASSTWQGYEQFF	TGTGCCAGCTCCACCTGGCAGGGCTATGAGCAGTTCTTC
15	TRBV4-1	-	once	TRBJ2-3	CASSQDPGFRDTQYF	TGCGCCAGCAGCCAAGATCCGGGGTTTAGGGATACGCAGTATTTT
17	TRBV7-2	-	-	TRBJ1-5	CASSLVGVRDSNQPQHF	TGTGCCAGCAGCTTGGTTGGAGTCAGGGATAGCAATCAGCCCCAGCATTTT
12	TRBV12-5	-	few	TRBJ1-2	CASGRREVGYTF	TGTGCTAGTGGCCGCAGGGAGGTTGGCTACACCTTC
16	TRBV5-8	TRBD2	-	TRBJ2-5	CASSLGASGGQETQYF	TGTGCCAGCAGCCTCGGGGCTAGCGGGGGACAAGAGACCCAGTACTTC
18	TRBV4-2	TRBD1	-	TRBJ1-5	CASSQDGGGDRGRQPQHF	TGTGCCAGCAGCCAAGATGGGGGAGGAGACAGGGGACGCCAGCCCCAGCATTTT
13	TRBV5-8	-	few	TRBJ2-3	CASSRISADTQYF	TGTGCCAGCAGCAGAATCTCGGCAGATACGCAGTATTTT
13	TRBV19	TRBD1	-	TRBJ1-1	CASGQQGSTEAFF	TGTGCCAGTGGTCAACAGGGGTCCACTGAAGCTTTCTTT
18	TRBV4-1	TRBD2	-	TRBJ2-3	CASSQDRGAGGLTDTQYF	TGCGCCAGCAGCCAGGATAGGGGAGCGGGGGGGCTGACGGATACGCAGTATTTT
16	TRBV6-6	TRBD2	-	TRBJ2-1	CASSFSQRGGRNEQFF	TGTGCCAGCAGTTTCTCCCAGCGGGGGGGCCGCAATGAGCAGTTCTTC
13	TRBV28	TRBD2	few	TRBJ2-5	CASRETSGETQYF	TGTGCCAGCAGGGAGACTAGCGGGGAGACCCAGTACTTC
13	TRBV2	TRBD1	-	TRBJ1-5	CASRGQGSQPQHF	TGTGCCAGCAGGGGACAGGGGAGTCAGCCCCAGCATTTT
13	TRBV6-5	-	-	TRBJ1-2	CASRPEGNYGYTF	TGTGCCAGCCGGCCCGAGGGTAACTATGGCTACACCTTC
16	TRBV21-1	-	once	TRBJ2-3	CASSKKPQRGTDTQYF	TGTGCCAGCAGCAAAAAACCCCAGAGGGGGACAGATACGCAGTATTTT
10	TRBV30	-	-	TRBJ1-1	CAWGRDEAFF	TGTGCCTGGGGGAGGGATGAAGCTTTCTTT
12	TRBV4-3	TRBD1	once	TRBJ2-7	CASSQQGDEQYF	TGCGCCAGCAGCCAGCAGGGGGACGAGCAGTACTTC
14	TRBV6-5	TRBD1	-	TRBJ1-1	CASRRQGRFTEAFF	TGTGCCAGCAGAAGACAGGGACGTTTCACTGAAGCTTTCTTT
15	TRBV9	TRBD2	-	TRBJ2-7	CASSVGAGDSYEQYF	TGTGCCAGCAGCGTAGGAGCGGGGGACTCCTACGAGCAGTACTTC